Each of the 19 T cell receptor beta chains below was sequenced from the same sample in a study of blood T cell repertoires in COVID-19. The method was immunoSEQ multiplex PCR; TCRdb's version includes in-frame clones alone and lacks a portion of them. The table lists fewer than 200,000 clones, 70% to 90% of them singletons. Sequenced material: peripheral blood. The receptors originated from a man in his forties or fifties with active or convalescent COVID-19.

This chain connects TRBV7-2 to TRBJ2-5, with 9 positions matching TRBD1. This CDR3 has 16 residues. After removal of 5 bases from V and 4 bases from J, the junction contained 11 bases not matched to a gene. CDR1 is SGHTA and CDR2 is FQGNSA in the germline V gene. CDR3 sequence reads: CASSAGTGPWGETQYF. CDR3 coding DNA: TGTGCCAGCAGCGCCGGGACAGGGCCTTGGGGAGAGACCCAGTACTTC.

DNA of the CDR3: TGTGCCAGCAGTTTAGGGTGGACAGGGTCCATAAGCAATCAGCCCCAGCATTTT. Amino acids: CASSLGWTGSISNQPQHF. The J gene is TRBJ1-5, the V gene TRBV28; 8 bases agree with TRBD1. The CDR3 runs to 18 residues. CDR1 is MDHEN and CDR2 is SYDVKM in the germline V gene. J lost 1 base, V lost 2 bases, and 10 bases had no gene match.

The chain links TRBV2 to TRBJ1-2, with TRBD1 matching 9 bases. CDR3 length: 15 amino acids. Germline V gene sequence: CDR1 SNHLY, CDR2 FYNNEI. J lost 3 bases, V lost 5 bases, and 7 bases had no gene match. CDR3 in DNA: TGTGCCAGCAGTAACACAGGGGGCAAGGACTATGGCTACACCTTC. Translation gives CASSNTGGKDYGYTF.

This chain connects TRBV6-2 or TRBV6-3 to TRBJ1-2, with D unresolved. Trimming removed 2 bases at V and 5 bases at J, with 6 bases between. The CDR3 is 12 amino acids. Germline V gene lookup returns CDR1 MNHEY and CDR2 SVGEGT. The DNA for the CDR3 is TGTGCCAGCAGTTACATAGTATATGGCTACACCTTC. As protein: CASSYIVYGYTF.

CDR3 in amino acids: CASSQGQPGGYTF. The CDR3 nucleotides read TGTGCCAGCAGCCAGGGACAGCCTGGAGGCTACACCTTC. The chain couples TRBV4-2 to TRBJ1-2; 7 bases agree with TRBD1. From germline, CDR1 is LGHNA and CDR2 YNFKEQ. CDR3 length: 13 amino acids. The junction had 6 bases not matched to a gene; V was cut back by 3 bases and J by 8 bases.

The genes are TRBV28 and TRBJ1-6; D not resolved. This CDR3 is 16 amino acids long. V lost 6 bases, J lost 7 bases, and 19 bases lay in between. Germline-derived CDR1 and CDR2 are MDHEN and SYDVKM. This CDR3 is CASRPTRGLWNSPLHF. CDR3 sequence (DNA): TGTGCCAGCAGGCCTACACGAGGGCTGTGGAATTCACCCCTCCACTTT.

This chain uses TRBV4-1 with TRBJ1-4; weak D call: TRBD1 (5 bases). Germline V lookup: CDR1 MGHRA, CDR2 YSYEKL. CDR3 length: 19 residues. V was shortened by 0 bases and J by 0 bases, with 17 bases between the two germline ends. CDR3 region: CASSQDHGRTIATNEKLFF. The CDR3 nucleotides are TGCGCCAGCAGCCAAGACCACGGGCGGACAATCGCAACTAATGAAAAACTGTTTTTT.

The chain has TRBV6-5 and TRBJ1-2, with D possibly TRBD1 on 5 matching bases. V shed 5 bases and J shed 6 bases, with 19 bases lying between them. In germline, CDR1 is MNHEY, CDR2 SVGAGI. This CDR3 spans 15 amino acids. CDR3 bases: TGTGCCAGCAGTCGCCAATACGGGACTTCAGATGGCTACACCTTC. This gives the protein CASSRQYGTSDGYTF.

This clone was seen a single time. The gene calls are TRBV5-1 and TRBJ2-1, with 8 bases that match TRBD2. The trim removed 4 bases at V and 8 bases at J, leaving 17 bases unmatched. CDR3 size: 17 residues. Germline-derived CDR1 and CDR2 are SGHRS and YFSETQ. The CDR3 protein is CASSLLAQSGSSHEQFF. CDR3 coding DNA: TGCGCCAGCAGCCTGCTGGCCCAAAGCGGGAGTAGCCATGAGCAGTTCTTC. The complete variable domain, with remaining parts taken from reference TRBV5-1 and TRBJ2-1, reads KAGVTQTPRYLIKTRGQQVTLSCSPISGHRSVSWYQQTPGQGLQFLFEYFSETQRNKGNFPGRFSGRQFSNSRSEMNVSTLELGDSALYLCASSLLAQSGSSHEQFFGPGTRLTVL.

The chain carries TRBV7-2 and TRBJ1-4; D uncertain. The CDR3 is made up of 17 amino acids. Germline V gene sequence: CDR1 SGHTA, CDR2 FQGNSA. The V gene lost 2 bases and the J gene lost 0 bases, with 13 bases spanning the gap. The CDR3 is CASSLPKGGSTNEKLFF. In DNA, the CDR3 is TGTGCCAGCAGCTTACCTAAAGGAGGATCAACTAATGAAAAACTGTTTTTT.

The chain has TRBV12-5 and TRBJ2-3; D unresolved. This CDR3 contains 14 residues. From germline, CDR1 is LGHNT and CDR2 FRNRAP. The germline V and J ends were trimmed by 7 bases and 0 bases, with 11 bases remaining between them. CDR3 residues: CASARLTSTDTQYF. In DNA form, the CDR3 reads TGTGCTAGTGCTCGCTTAACTAGCACAGATACGCAGTATTTT.

V usage is TRBV7-9 and J usage is TRBJ2-7; D uncertain. Looked up from germline, CDR1 is SEHNR and CDR2 is FQNEAQ (reference sequence). V lost 0 bases and J 1 base, leaving 10 bases between the germline ends. There are 15 residues in the CDR3. CDR3 amino acids: CASSLAQNHSYEQYF. CDR3 DNA sequence: TGTGCCAGCAGCTTAGCCCAAAATCATTCCTACGAGCAGTACTTC.

V and J are TRBV5-6 and TRBJ2-7, with 7 bases matching TRBD1. This CDR3 spans 15 amino acids. Germline CDR1 SGHDT, CDR2 YYEEEE. V lost 3 bases to trimming and J lost 3 bases; unmatched junction nucleotides: 9. In nucleotides, the CDR3 is TGTGCCAGCAGCTCTCGCCGGGACAGATACTACGAGCAGTACTTC. This sequence encodes CASSSRRDRYYEQYF. The full variable domain, with the rest looked up from reference TRBV5-6 and TRBJ2-7, is DAGVTQSPTHLIKTRGQQVTLRCSPKSGHDTVSWYQQALGQGPQFIFQYYEEEERQRGNFPDRFSGHQFPNYSSELNVNALLLGDSALYLCASSSRRDRYYEQYFGPGTRLTVT.

The chain recombines TRBV7-9 with TRBJ2-1; maybe TRBD2 (6 bases). The CDR3 is made up of 13 amino acids. Germline CDR1 reads SEHNR; CDR2 reads FQNEAQ (reference sequence). V dropped 5 bases and J dropped 6 bases, with 11 bases sitting between them. CDR3: CASSLAGGNEQFF. The CDR3 DNA follows: TGTGCCAGCAGCCTCGCCGGGGGCAATGAGCAGTTCTTC. The variable domain in full, completed from reference TRBV7-9 and TRBJ2-1, reads DTGVSQNPRHKITKRGQNVTFRCDPISEHNRLYWYRQTLGQGPEFLTYFQNEAQLEKSRLLSDRFSAERPKGSFSTLEIQRTEQGDSAMYLCASSLAGGNEQFFGPGTRLTVL.

This chain links TRBV5-1 with TRBJ2-6; D ambiguous. Per the germline V gene, CDR1 is SGHRS and CDR2 is YFSETQ. Trimming took 2 bases from V and 0 from J, leaving 6 bases between them. This CDR3 is built from 15 residues. The chain's CDR3 is CASSLRSSGANVLTF. The DNA for the CDR3 is TGCGCCAGCAGCTTACGGAGCTCTGGGGCCAACGTCCTGACTTTC.

The chain uses TRBV20-1 and TRBJ1-1; D gene ambiguous. This CDR3 is 11 amino acids long. V lost 0 bases to trimming and J lost 8 bases, with 7 bases between them. The germline V gene has CDR1 DFQATT and CDR2 SNEGSKA (reference sequence). The CDR3 DNA is TGCAGTGCTAGAGATAAGAGGGAAGCTTTCTTT. It yields the protein CSARDKREAFF.

This chain connects TRBV7-2 to TRBJ2-7, with D possibly being TRBD2 (6 bases). The CDR3 is 15 amino acids. Between the trimmed V and J ends, which lost 3 bases and 4 bases, there was a span of 16 bases. The germline CDR1 and CDR2 sequences are SGHTA and FQGNSA. CDR3 in DNA: TGTGCCAGCAGCTTTTTTGTGGCTAGCGTTTACGAGCAGTACTTC. It yields the protein CASSFFVASVYEQYF.

This clone was seen a handful of times. The gene calls are TRBV4-3 and TRBJ2-5; 11 bases fit TRBD2. The ends lost 0 bases at V and 1 base at J; junction bases unmatched: 10. CDR3 length equals 19 residues. Germline CDR1 is LGHNA and CDR2 is YSLEER. DNA for the CDR3: TGCGCCAGCAGCCAAGATCAACCGACTAGCGGGGTGTTCCAAGAGACCCAGTACTTC. This sequence encodes CASSQDQPTSGVFQETQYF.

The CDR3 DNA reads TGTGCCAGCTGTCAACCGGGACAGGGGGCTAGGGAGACCCAGTACTTC. Its protein product is CASCQPGQGARETQYF. The chain has TRBV28 and TRBJ2-5, with 12 nucleotides matching TRBD1. The junction had 12 bases not matched to a gene; V was cut back by 8 bases and J by 5 bases. The germline V gene has CDR1 MDHEN and CDR2 SYDVKM. The CDR3 loop spans 16 amino acids.